This passage covers 25 T cell receptor beta chains from one sample sequenced in a study of T cell clonality in common variable immunodeficiency. The method was immunoSEQ multiplex PCR; TCRdb's version includes in-frame clones alone and lacks a portion of them. Singletons are absent from the sample, which has tens of thousands of clones. What was sequenced was peripheral blood mononuclear cells. The receptors come from a person aged 18 to 69 in good health.

This clone was detected many times. The CDR3 sequence: CASSLTPTDTTNEKLFF. The covered CDR3 bases are TGCGCCAGCAGCTTGACTCCGACAGATACAACTAATGAAAAA. The chain carries TRBV5-1 and TRBJ1-4, with D perhaps matching TRBD1 (5 bases). The read halts 3 residues ahead of the CDR3 end, with the missing end drawn from the germline J gene. CDR1 is SGHRS, CDR2 YFSETQ, per germline. Deletions cut 1 base from V and 0 bases from J, with 13 bases between. The CDR3 spans 17 residues.

This clone was seen repeatedly, ten times or more. Read sequence stops 3 residues before the CDR3 end, and the germline J gene provides the missing end. The chain couples TRBV5-6 to TRBJ2-7; TRBD2 aligns across 11 bases. Trimming at V came to 3 bases and at J to 4 bases, leaving 6 bases not matched to a gene. The CDR3 length is 15 residues. CDR1 SGHDT and CDR2 YYEEEE come from the germline V gene. The CDR3 protein is CASSYSGRAKYEQYF. CDR3 bases read: TGTGCCAGCAGCTATAGCGGGAGGGCCAAGTACGAG.

There are many counts of this clone. The read ends 3 residues early relative to the CDR3; the germline J gene fills the gap. The chain has TRBV5-1 and TRBJ2-4, with 10 bases identical to TRBD1. The junction had 0 bases not matched to a gene; V was cut back by 0 bases and J by 6 bases. The CDR3 has 14 residues. Germline assignment: CDR1 SGHRS and CDR2 YFSETQ. Incomplete CDR3 DNA: TGCGCCAGCAGCTTGGGGACAGGGGGAAACATT. Translating it yields CASSLGTGGNI. The CDR3 in full is CASSLGTGGNIQYF.

This clone was observed a handful of times. The CDR3 extends 3 residues past the end of the read, so its final part is completed from the germline J gene. V and J are TRBV7-9 and TRBJ1-2; no reliable D call. The CDR3 runs 14 residues. CDR1 and CDR2 from the germline V gene are SEHNR and FQNEAQ (reference sequence). Partial CDR3 DNA: TGTGCCAGCAGCCCTAGCGGGAGGATATTTGAC. This sequence encodes CASSPSGRIFD. The full-length CDR3 reads as CASSPSGRIFDYTF.

Points on this clone: The read halts 3 residues ahead of the CDR3 end, with the missing end drawn from the germline J gene. This chain uses TRBV18 with TRBJ2-3; TRBD2 aligns across 9 bases. The CDR3 totals 16 residues. CDR1 and CDR2 from the germline V gene are KGHSH and LQKENI. The CDR3 DNA, read in part, is TGTGCCAGCTCCCCCGGGACTAGCCGGGCGGGGGAGACG. It specifies CASSPGTSRAGET. The whole CDR3 sequence is CASSPGTSRAGETQYF.

The table lists this clone with many counts. The read falls 3 residues short of the CDR3 end, and the missing part is taken from the germline J gene. The chain employs TRBV5-1 and TRBJ2-3; unclear D gene. V gave up 2 bases and J gave up 1 base, with 11 bases separating them. This CDR3 spans 15 amino acids. Germline loops: CDR1 SGHRS, CDR2 YFSETQ. The CDR3 here is CASSLESVRTDTQYF. The CDR3 bases that were read are TGCGCCAGCAGCTTAGAGAGCGTCCGCACAGATACG.

This clone was detected ten times or more. The sequence runs out 3 residues before the end of the CDR3; the remainder is reconstructed from the germline J gene. The genes are TRBV20-1 and TRBJ2-1, with D maybe TRBD1 (5 bases). The CDR3 loop spans 14 amino acids. CDR1 and CDR2 (germline): DFQATT, SNEGSKA (reference sequence). V lost 0 bases and J lost 6, with 12 bases in between. The CDR3 loop is CSARDLWTPNEQFF. The sequenced part of the CDR3 DNA is TGCAGTGCTAGAGATCTGTGGACACCCAATGAG.

In this sample, this clone turned up a few times. This likely came from a read error, as a far larger clone is one base away. The CDR3 end lies 3 residues beyond the end of the read and is filled in from the germline J gene. V is TRBV23-1 and J is TRBJ2-7, with 7 bases fitting TRBD1. TRBV23-1 counts as an open reading frame of uncertain function. This CDR3 contains 16 residues. With 5 bases clipped from V and 1 base from J, the junction kept 11 bases outside the gene matches. CDR3 protein: CASSSARQGGSYEQYF. CDR3 bases read: TGCGCCAGCAGTTCCGCGAGACAGGGTGGGTCCTACGAG.

There are many counts of this clone. The CDR3 is cut off 3 residues early in the read; its end comes from the germline J gene. The chain recombines TRBV5-1 with TRBJ2-5; the match to TRBD2 covers 8 bases. The CDR3 has 16 amino acids. The V gene's germline CDR1 is SGHRS and CDR2 YFSETQ. The J segment lost 0 bases and the V segment lost 0 bases, leaving 4 bases of the junction unmatched. The CDR3 bases that were read are TGCGCCAGCAGCTTGGGGACTAGCAGAAACCAAGAGACC. Its protein is CASSLGTSRNQET. The full-length CDR3 reads as CASSLGTSRNQETQYF.

As to this clone: The read comes to an end 3 residues before the CDR3 does, leaving the germline J gene to fill in the end. The J gene is TRBJ2-3, the V gene TRBV20-1; D possibly corresponds to TRBD2 (5 bases). The length of the CDR3 is 13 residues. CDR1 is DFQATT, CDR2 SNEGSKA, per germline (reference sequence). The CDR3 protein is CSHKSGGTDTQYF. The part of the CDR3 DNA that was read is TGCAGCCACAAATCCGGGGGCACAGATACG.

There are many counts of this clone. This CDR3 reads CSAKMRQQNSPLHF. The CDR3 bases that were read are TGCAGTGCTAAAATGAGACAGCAGAATTCACCC. V gene TRBV20-1 combines with J gene TRBJ1-6, with D possibly TRBD1 on 5 matching bases. The CDR3 end is not reached by the read, which stops 3 residues before it; the germline J gene fills it in. There are 14 residues in the CDR3. The V end was cut by 4 bases, the J end by 7 bases, with 14 bases between. Germline CDR1 reads DFQATT; CDR2 reads SNEGSKA (reference sequence).

This clone was seen ten or more times. The read finishes 3 residues shy of the CDR3 end, and the germline J gene is used to complete it. The genes are TRBV12-3 or TRBV12-4 and TRBJ2-3; 9 bases are shared with TRBD2. This CDR3 is built from 15 residues. Trimming at V came to 5 bases and at J to 5 bases, leaving 8 bases not matched to a gene. The CDR3 bases that were read are TGTGCCAGCAGTCGACTAGCGGCAACTGGAGATACG. Translated: CASSRLAATGDT. The complete CDR3 sequence is CASSRLAATGDTQYF.

The sample holds many counts of this clone. The CDR3 goes on 3 residues after the read ends, and that part is filled in from the germline J gene. The genes are TRBV20-1 and TRBJ2-5; D remains unclear. The CDR3 consists of 16 residues. Per the germline V gene, CDR1 is DFQATT and CDR2 is SNEGSKA (reference sequence). V lost 1 base, J lost 2 bases, and 17 bases lay in between. The sequenced part of the CDR3 DNA is TGCAGTGCTAGAGGGTCCCCCTCCCCCGGGCAAGAGACC. Translating it yields CSARGSPSPGQET. The entire CDR3 is CSARGSPSPGQETQYF.

As for this clone: One end of the junction does not line up with germline, which may come from a read error. Coverage ceases 3 residues before the CDR3 finishes, and the germline J gene fills in the end. Other DNA variants within this sample encode the same CDR3. The chain couples TRBV5-1 to TRBJ2-1; D is possibly TRBD2 (7 bases). Germline V CDR1 and CDR2: SGHRS, YFSETQ. This CDR3 region has 14 residues. CDR3 DNA, as far as it was read: TGTGCCAGCAGCTGGGGGGGGCTCCGGGATGAG. Its translation is CASSWGGLRDE. Given in full, the CDR3 is CASSWGGLRDEQFF.

This clone was seen at least ten times. The read ends 3 residues before the CDR3 terminus; that terminus is restored from the germline J gene. The chain has TRBV20-1 and TRBJ2-1, with TRBD2 as a possible D gene (5 bases). There are 12 residues in the CDR3. Per the germline V gene, CDR1 is DFQATT and CDR2 is SNEGSKA (reference sequence). Trimming stripped 5 bases from V and 7 bases from J, with 12 bases between. CDR3 sequence: CSADNRGNEQFF. CDR3 bases read: TGCAGTGCTGATAACCGAGGGAATGAG.

This clone has ten or more counts. This may be a read error: a much more frequent sequence differs by one nucleotide. The read terminates 3 residues ahead of where the CDR3 ends, so the germline J gene completes it. This sample also contains other DNA sequences that code for the same CDR3. The V and J genes are TRBV20-1 and TRBJ1-3, with TRBD1 identical over 7 bases. Germline CDR1 and CDR2: DFQATT and SNEGSKA (reference sequence). This CDR3 has 14 residues. CDR3 bases read: TGCAGTGCTAGAGAGTCAGGGGGAGGAAACACG. Translated: CSARESGGGNT. The CDR3 in full is CSARESGGGNTIYF.

A few counts support this clone. The read comes to an end 3 residues before the CDR3 does, leaving the germline J gene to fill in the end. The chain carries TRBV18 and TRBJ1-2; D not resolved. Germline V gives CDR1 KGHSH, CDR2 LQKENI. This CDR3 is built from 15 residues. The CDR3 protein is CASSLRAGGRYDYTF. The DNA read from the CDR3 is TGTGCCAGCTCACTCCGAGCGGGAGGGAGGTACGAC.

This clone was detected ten times or more. The read ends 3 residues early relative to the CDR3; the germline J gene fills the gap. This chain joins TRBV20-1 and TRBJ2-7, with D tentatively TRBD1 (6 bases). CDR1 DFQATT and CDR2 SNEGSKA come from the germline V gene (reference sequence). Trimming shortened V by 4 bases and J by 0 bases, and 13 bases separated the two germline ends. The CDR3 is 14 amino acids. The DNA read from the CDR3 is TGCAGTGCTAAACTAGGGACAAGCTCCTACGAG. Translation gives CSAKLGTSSYE. The entire CDR3 sequence reads CSAKLGTSSYEQYF.

This clone was detected ten times or more. The CDR3 end falls 3 residues outside the read, so it is completed with the germline J gene. The chain joins TRBV7-6 to TRBJ1-5, with 8 nucleotides matching TRBD1. Trimming took 4 bases from V and 3 from J; bases not matched to a gene: 5. Germline V lookup: CDR1 SGHVS, CDR2 FNYEAQ. CDR3 size: 15 residues. The CDR3 bases that were read are TGTGCCAGCAGCTCGACAGGGGAACCCAATCAGCCC. Its translation is CASSSTGEPNQP. The entire CDR3 reads CASSSTGEPNQPQHF.

This clone was seen repeatedly, ten times or more. Read sequence stops 3 residues before the CDR3 end, and the germline J gene provides the missing end. This chain joins TRBV29-1 and TRBJ1-5, with TRBD1 as a possible D gene (5 bases). The V gene lost 4 bases and the J gene lost 6 bases, with 13 bases spanning the gap. The CDR3 has 13 amino acids. Germline V gene data show CDR1 as SQVTM and CDR2 as ANQGSEA. The covered CDR3 bases are TGCAGCGTTGTGGCAGGGAGTAGTCAGCCC. Protein sequence: CSVVAGSSQP. The whole CDR3 sequence reads CSVVAGSSQPQHF. Full variable domain (rest looked up from reference TRBV29-1 and TRBJ1-5): SAVISQKPSRDICQRGTSLTIQCQVDSQVTMMFWYRQQPGQSLTLIATANQGSEATYESGFVIDKFPISRPNLTFSTLTVSNMSPEDSSIYLCSVVAGSSQPQHFGDGTRLSIL.

This clone was detected ten times or more. The DNA ends 3 residues before the CDR3 does, and the rest of the CDR3 is filled in from the germline J gene. V gene TRBV5-1 combines with J gene TRBJ2-5; D is undetermined. V lost 0 bases, J lost 2 bases, and 11 bases lay in between. This CDR3 has 15 residues. CDR1 and CDR2 (germline): SGHRS, YFSETQ. CDR3 amino acids: CASSLASGRQETQYF. The sequenced CDR3 bases are TGCGCCAGCAGCTTGGCCAGTGGCAGACAAGAGACC.

This clone was detected ten times or more. The observed sequence ends 3 residues before the CDR3 terminus, with the missing tail filled in from the germline J gene. V usage is TRBV14 and J usage is TRBJ1-2; perhaps TRBD1 as D (5 bases). V lost 4 bases to trimming and J lost 7 bases, with 25 bases between them. The V gene's germline CDR1 is SGHDN and CDR2 FVKESK. The CDR3 length is 17 residues. The part of the CDR3 DNA that was read is TGTGCCAGCAGCCCGCGTCAAACCTCAGGGAGCGCGGCTGGC. Translating it yields CASSPRQTSGSAAG. The CDR3 as a whole reads CASSPRQTSGSAAGYTF.

This clone has ten or more counts. The read falls 3 residues short of the CDR3 end, and the missing part is taken from the germline J gene. This specimen includes other DNA sequences encoding the same CDR3. The chain links TRBV5-1 to TRBJ1-3; weak D call: TRBD1 (5 bases). V lost 4 bases and J lost 0, with 14 bases in between. The length of the CDR3 is 16 residues. Germline CDR1 SGHRS, CDR2 YFSETQ. Incomplete CDR3 DNA: TGCGCCAGCAGCGAGTCCCAGGGCCACTCTGGAAACACC. This sequence encodes CASSESQGHSGNT. The full CDR3 sequence reads CASSESQGHSGNTIYF.

At least ten counts were recorded for this clone. The read finishes 3 residues shy of the CDR3 end, and the germline J gene is used to complete it. The V call is TRBV20-1, the J call TRBJ2-5; TRBD2 agrees at 8 bases. Losses at the gene ends were 5 bases for V and 5 bases for J; bases not matched to a gene: 13. Per germline, CDR1 DFQATT and CDR2 SNEGSKA (reference sequence). The CDR3 has 15 amino acids. CDR3 protein: CSAQPPGLGGETQYF. The sequenced part of the CDR3 DNA is TGCAGTGCTCAGCCCCCGGGACTAGGAGGGGAGACC.

This clone showed up many times. The missing CDR3 end, 3 residues past where the read stops, is filled in from the germline J gene. The rearrangement uses TRBV7-9 and TRBJ1-2; D might be TRBD1 (6 bases). V dropped 3 bases and J dropped 2 bases, with 10 bases sitting between them. The CDR3 has 14 amino acids. CDR1 is SEHNR and CDR2 is FQNEAQ in the germline V gene (reference sequence). The CDR3 here is CASSFGQGNYGYTF. The CDR3 bases that were read are TGTGCCAGCAGCTTCGGCCAGGGGAACTATGGC.